These 19 T cell receptor beta chains came from one sample sequenced in a study of blood T cell repertoires in COVID-19. The table came from immunoSEQ multiplex PCR; TCRdb's copy has only in-frame clones and leaves some out. Among around 370,000 clones listed, 88% were seen once. Sequencing input: PBMCs or T cells enriched from blood (not recorded which). Receptor source: a woman under 30 who had recovered from COVID-19.

The chain joins TRBV2 to TRBJ1-2, with 8 bases lining up with TRBD1. Germline CDR1 reads SNHLY; CDR2 reads FYNNEI. This CDR3 is built from 17 residues. Trimming at V came to 2 bases and at J to 2 bases, leaving 10 bases not matched to a gene. The CDR3 DNA reads TGTGCCAGCAGTGAATTCGGGGCAGGGGGCTTGAACTATGGCTACACCTTC. Translation: CASSEFGAGGLNYGYTF.

The genes are TRBV23-1 and TRBJ2-7; a possible D gene is TRBD1 (6 bases). TRBV23-1 is known as an ORF, though its function is uncertain. This CDR3 spans 16 amino acids. Trimming took off 9 bases at V and 0 bases at J, with 21 bases between the two ends. CDR3 in DNA: TGCGCCAGGACACAGGGAGACTATTGCAGCTCCTACGAGCAGTACTTC. Translated, it gives CARTQGDYCSSYEQYF.

This sequence joins TRBV28 and TRBJ2-3; a possible D gene is TRBD2 (6 bases). CDR3 length equals 14 residues. Germline CDR1 MDHEN, CDR2 SYDVKM. V lost 3 bases to trimming and J lost 5 bases, with 12 bases between them. CDR3 loop: CASSFRLGGDTQYF. For the CDR3, the DNA is TGTGCCAGCAGTTTCAGGCTGGGGGGAGATACGCAGTATTTT.

V is TRBV4-1 and J is TRBJ1-2; D not resolved. Germline CDR1 and CDR2: MGHRA and YSYEKL. Trimming stripped 1 base from V and 8 bases from J, with 8 bases between. This CDR3 contains 12 residues. Here the CDR3 reads CASSQAGNGYTF. The CDR3 DNA follows: TGCGCCAGCAGCCAAGCGGGGAACGGCTACACCTTC.

The chain links TRBV6-6 to TRBJ1-2; a weak D match, TRBD1 (6 bases). V dropped 3 bases and J dropped 12 bases, with 17 bases sitting between them. Germline loops: CDR1 MNHNY, CDR2 SVGAGI (reference sequence). The CDR3 runs to 13 residues. CDR3 residues: CASSYVGTRCDTF. The CDR3 bases are TGTGCCAGCAGTTATGTTGGGACAAGGTGCGACACCTTC.

The rearrangement joins TRBV5-1 to TRBJ2-7; 10 nucleotides line up with TRBD1. Trimming at V came to 4 bases and at J to 3 bases, leaving 7 bases not matched to a gene. The CDR3 consists of 15 residues. Germline V CDR1 and CDR2: SGHRS, YFSETQ. CDR3 nucleotide sequence: TGCGCCAGCAGCCCTGGGGGGACAGGGGTCTACGAGCAGTACTTC. It encodes CASSPGGTGVYEQYF.

In DNA form, the CDR3 reads TGTGCCAGCAGCGGAGGACAGGGCTCTGGGGCCAACGTCCTGACTTTC. Amino acids: CASSGGQGSGANVLTF. The chain employs TRBV11-3 and TRBJ2-6, with 8 bases aligning to TRBD1. Looked up from germline, CDR1 is SGHNT and CDR2 is YENEEA. The CDR3 has 16 amino acids. Trimming removed 5 bases from V and 0 bases from J; junction bases left unmatched: 3.

This sequence joins TRBV5-1 and TRBJ2-1; 8 bases fit TRBD2. The CDR3 sequence is 16 residues long. Germline-derived CDR1 and CDR2 are SGHRS and YFSETQ. Germline trimming cut 4 bases from V and 0 bases from J; bases unmatched to any gene: 6. The CDR3 reads CASSPPAGGSYNEQFF. The CDR3 DNA is TGCGCCAGCAGCCCCCCTGCGGGGGGCTCCTACAATGAGCAGTTCTTC.

This sequence joins TRBV11-1 and TRBJ2-7, with TRBD1 matching 9 bases. This CDR3 comprises 15 residues. V trimming: 4 bases; J trimming: 3 bases; junction bases outside the gene matches: 7. Germline-derived CDR1 and CDR2 are SGHAT and FQDESV (reference sequence). The CDR3 reads CASSSPGQGNYEQYF. The CDR3 DNA reads TGTGCCAGCAGCTCCCCAGGACAGGGGAACTACGAGCAGTACTTC.

This clone came up once. The CDR3 is CASSRGQEAFF. In DNA, the CDR3 is TGTGCCAGTAGTAGGGGACAGGAGGCTTTCTTT. This chain links TRBV19 with TRBJ1-1; 8 bases agree with TRBD1. Germline lookup yields CDR1 LNHDA and CDR2 SQIVND (reference sequence). The CDR3 runs 11 residues. V lost 4 bases to trimming and J lost 11 bases; unmatched junction nucleotides: 3.

The J gene is TRBJ1-2, the V gene TRBV3-1 (or the pseudogene TRBV3-2); D is uncertain. Germline loops: CDR1 LGHDT, CDR2 YNNKEL (reference sequence). This CDR3 contains 16 residues. Trimming took off 0 bases at V and 6 bases at J, with 17 bases between the two ends. CDR3 in DNA: TGTGCCAGCAGCCAAGAGCTCGTCTCGGGGAAACATGGCTACACCTTC. This codes for CASSQELVSGKHGYTF.

The chain uses TRBV5-1 and TRBJ2-1; 7 bases align to TRBD1. CDR3 size: 15 residues. Germline loops: CDR1 SGHRS, CDR2 YFSETQ. V was clipped by 5 bases and J by 1 base; unmatched bases: 6. The CDR3 coding sequence is TGCGCCAGCAGTCGACAGGGAGCGTCCTACAATGAGCAGTTCTTC. Amino acid sequence: CASSRQGASYNEQFF. Full variable domain (remainder filled in from reference TRBV5-1 and TRBJ2-1): KAGVTQTPRYLIKTRGQQVTLSCSPISGHRSVSWYQQTPGQGLQFLFEYFSETQRNKGNFPGRFSGRQFSNSRSEMNVSTLELGDSALYLCASSRQGASYNEQFFGPGTRLTVL.

The V gene is TRBV30, the J gene TRBJ1-6; D gene unclear. CDR3 length: 13 residues. Trimming took 3 bases from V and 9 from J, leaving 12 bases between them. Germline V lookup: CDR1 GTSNPN, CDR2 SVGIG (reference sequence). The CDR3 loop is CAWRTDIGSPLHF. The CDR3 bases are TGTGCCTGGAGGACTGATATCGGTTCACCCCTCCACTTT.

The V gene is TRBV27, the J gene TRBJ2-7, with a tentative D call TRBD2 (7 bases). The V gene lost 5 bases and the J gene lost 3 bases, with 11 bases spanning the gap. The CDR3 has 13 amino acids. Looked up from germline, CDR1 is MNHEY and CDR2 is SMNVEV (reference sequence). CDR3 protein: CASSRGAHYEQYF. CDR3 sequence (DNA): TGTGCCAGCAGTCGGGGGGCCCACTACGAGCAGTACTTC.

The gene calls are TRBV6-5 and TRBJ1-4; no clear D. CDR3 length equals 11 residues. V was clipped by 4 bases and J by 5 bases, with 2 bases between them. Per germline, CDR1 MNHEY and CDR2 SVGAGI. CDR3 protein: CASSSNEKLFF. The CDR3 nucleotides are TGTGCCAGCAGTTCAAATGAAAAACTGTTTTTT.

V is TRBV28 and J is TRBJ1-2; a possible D gene is TRBD1 (5 bases). V lost 5 bases, J lost 7 bases, and 26 bases lay in between. The CDR3 has 17 residues. Germline V CDR1 and CDR2: MDHEN, SYDVKM. The CDR3 DNA reads as TGTGCCAGCAGTCCCAGTTTTGACCAGTGGGGGGTGGGTGGCTACACCTTC. This encodes CASSPSFDQWGVGGYTF.

CDR3 sequence reads: CASSLSRGNTEAFF. The CDR3 DNA reads TGCGCCAGCAGCTTGAGCAGGGGGAACACTGAAGCTTTCTTT. This chain joins TRBV5-1 and TRBJ1-1, with D possibly matching TRBD1 (6 bases). This CDR3 comprises 14 residues. V lost 1 base to trimming and J lost 1 base, with 8 bases between them. Germline V gene sequence: CDR1 SGHRS, CDR2 YFSETQ.

The chain links TRBV18 to TRBJ1-4; 8 positions match TRBD1. The CDR3 is 14 amino acids. CDR1 KGHSH and CDR2 LQKENI come from the germline V gene. The ends lost 3 bases at V and 8 bases at J; junction bases unmatched: 5. CDR3 DNA sequence: TGTGCCAGCTCACCGGGACAGGTGAACGAAAAACTGTTTTTT. It specifies CASSPGQVNEKLFF.

The chain joins TRBV25-1 to TRBJ2-2; TRBD2 might be the D (6 bases). CDR1 and CDR2 (germline): MGHDK, SYGVNS. This CDR3 is 15 amino acids long. V was cut by 1 base and J by 7 bases, with 13 bases left in between. CDR3 loop: CASSESLGGNGELFF. The DNA of the CDR3 is TGTGCCAGCAGTGAATCTCTCGGGGGAAACGGGGAGCTGTTTTTT.